One sample yielded the 15 T cell receptor beta chains listed below, sequenced in a study of tumor and adjacent non-tumor tissue in lung cancer. RNA was extracted from bulk tissue without any cell sorting. This non-tumor lung sample came from over 3 cm beyond the tumor edge. The library came from three nested PCR rounds adapted from ARM-PCR protocols. TCRdb called the multiplex PCR reads again in MiXCR, with one record for every CDR3 protein. The data show 100,000 or so distinct CDR3 sequences, with 60% to 80% seen just once and around a fifth held by the top ten. The sequenced sample consisted of distant non-tumor lung tissue. Source of these receptors: a young man with non-small cell lung cancer.

About this clonotype itself: One end of the junction does not line up with germline, which may come from a read error. The chain carries TRBV11-2 and TRBJ2-3; weak D call: TRBD1 (7 bases). The CDR3 runs 14 residues. Per the germline V gene, CDR1 is SGHAT and CDR2 is FQNNGV. CDR3 sequence: CASSLGRGADTQNF. DNA of the CDR3: TGTGCCAGCAGCTTAGGCAGGGGGGCAGATACACAGAATTTT.

In regard to this clonotype: Possible read error: a much larger clone is one base away. The chain uses TRBV6-6 and TRBJ2-3; D might be TRBD2 (7 bases). The CDR3 contains 16 residues. Germline values: CDR1 MNHNY, CDR2 SVGAGI (reference sequence). The CDR3, as DNA: TGTGCCAGCAGACCTAGACTAGGGGGGGTAACAGATGCGCAGTATTTT. Its protein is CASRPRLGGVTDAQYF.

Comment on this clonotype: The conserved final phenylalanine or tryptophan is absent from the CDR3, which likely points to a read error. J is TRBJ1-1 and V is TRBV20-1, with 8 nucleotides matching TRBD1. Trimming took 7 bases from V and 1 from J; bases not matched to a gene: 2. Germline CDR1 and CDR2: DFQATT and SNEGSKA (reference sequence). The CDR3 is 12 amino acids. The DNA of the CDR3 is TGCAGTGTTGACAGGGGGAACACTGAAGCTTTCTTG. Its protein is CSVDRGNTEAFL.

The J gene is TRBJ2-7, the V gene TRBV6-6; perhaps TRBD2 as D (5 bases). This CDR3 has 13 residues. V was cut by 9 bases and J by 3 bases, with 15 bases left in between. Germline values: CDR1 MNHNY, CDR2 SVGAGI (reference sequence). CDR3 in DNA: TGTGCCAGGGAGAGGACTTTATTCTACGAGCAGTACTTC. Translating gives CARERTLFYEQYF.

This chain connects TRBV11-2 to TRBJ2-1; weak D call: TRBD1 (6 bases). CDR1 is SGHAT and CDR2 is FQNNGV in the germline V gene. CDR3 length: 15 amino acids. V was trimmed by 7 bases and J by 9 bases, leaving 22 bases between them. For the CDR3, the DNA is TGTGCCAGCAACTTCAGGTCAGGGGCATATAGTGAGCAGTTCTTC. Amino acids: CASNFRSGAYSEQFF.

The chain links TRBV20-1 to TRBJ2-1; maybe TRBD2 (5 bases). This CDR3 contains 15 residues. Per germline, CDR1 DFQATT and CDR2 SNEGSKA (reference sequence). The CDR3 reads CTTRVGIGRNNEQFF. DNA for the CDR3: TGCACTACTAGAGTGGGAATAGGGCGAAACAATGAGCAGTTCTTC.

This clonotype occurred once. Without the conserved terminal phenylalanine or tryptophan, this CDR3 likely stems from a read error. This rearrangement joins TRBV5-6 to TRBJ1-5, with a weak D call TRBD1 (5 bases). The CDR3 covers 14 residues. The germline V gene has CDR1 SGHDT and CDR2 YYEEEE. DNA of the CDR3: TGTGCCAGCAACCATAGGGGTCGCAATCAGTCCCAGCATATT. This gives the protein CASNHRGRNQSQHI.

The sample holds one count of this clonotype. A much larger clone differs from this one at a single base, so this may be a read error. The chain uses TRBV6-6 and TRBJ1-4; no definite D call. The CDR3 runs 11 residues. Germline CDR1 is MNHNY and CDR2 is SVGAGI (reference sequence). CDR3: CVSRTGEKLFF. The CDR3 DNA sequence: TGTGTCAGCAGGACGGGGGAAAAACTGTTTTTT.

About this clonotype: A read error is possible here, since a much larger clone lies one base away. The rearrangement uses TRBV6-6 and TRBJ2-7; 10 positions match TRBD2. CDR3 length equals 14 residues. Germline V gene lookup returns CDR1 MNHNY and CDR2 SVGAGI (reference sequence). DNA for the CDR3: TGTGCCAGCACAAGACTAGCGGGCACCTACGGGCAGTACTTC. Translation: CASTRLAGTYGQYF.

The chain is built from TRBV11-2 and TRBJ2-3, with D unresolved. Germline V CDR1 and CDR2: SGHAT, FQNNGV. CDR3 size: 15 residues. V was pared by 5 bases and J by 2 bases, with 14 bases between. CDR3 nucleotides: TGTGCCAGCAGCCCACCTTGCCCCATCACAGATACGCAGTATTTT. It is translated as CASSPPCPITDTQYF.

The genes are TRBV25-1 and TRBJ2-5; D is tentatively TRBD1 or TRBD2 (5 bases each). The CDR3 sequence is 16 residues long. Germline V lookup: CDR1 MGHDK, CDR2 SYGVNS. V was pared by 3 bases and J by 5 bases, with 19 bases between. CDR3 sequence: CASSEHRGTVSETQYF. DNA for the CDR3: TGTGCCAGCAGTGAGCACCGGGGCACGGTATCGGAGACCCAGTACTTC.

For this clonotype: A single base separates this from a much larger clone, so it may be a read error. CDR3 in amino acids: CASSFSGTGTDTQYF. CDR3 nucleotides: TGTGCCAGCAGCTTTTCCGGGACTGGTACTGATACGCAGTATTTT. V gene TRBV5-5 combines with J gene TRBJ2-3; D is possibly TRBD2 (6 bases). The germline CDR1 and CDR2 sequences are SGHKS and YYEKEE (reference sequence). V lost 2 bases and J 6 bases, leaving 16 bases between the germline ends. The CDR3 is 15 residues long. The entire variable domain, with the rest obtained from reference TRBV5-5 and TRBJ2-3, is as follows: DAGVTQSPTHLIKTRGQQVTLRCSPISGHKSVSWYQQVLGQGPQFIFQYYEKEERGRGNFPDRFSARQFPNYSSELNVNALLLGDSALYLCASSFSGTGTDTQYFGPGTRLTVL.

There are a few counts of this clonotype. J is TRBJ2-7 and V is TRBV19, with D uncertain. The CDR3 runs to 15 residues. The V end lost 3 bases, the J end lost 0 bases, and 12 bases lay between the germline ends. The germline gives CDR1 LNHDA, CDR2 SQIVND (reference sequence). The chain's CDR3 is CASSMENTRSYEQYF. The CDR3 region has the DNA TGTGCCAGTAGTATGGAAAACACACGCTCCTACGAGCAGTACTTC.

Note on this clonotype: An end of the junction differs from the germline gene, which may be a read error. The chain links TRBV20-1 to TRBJ2-7; D remains ambiguous. This CDR3 spans 15 amino acids. Germline V gene sequence: CDR1 DFQATT, CDR2 SNEGSKA (reference sequence). The CDR3 nucleotides are TGCAGTGCTAGAGATTCCACAAGGTCCCCTTACGAGCAATACTTC. This sequence encodes CSARDSTRSPYEQYF.

Concerning this clonotype: One end of the junction is discordant with germline, which a read error may explain. This sequence joins TRBV4-3 and TRBJ2-3; 7 positions agree with TRBD2. CDR1 LGHNA and CDR2 YSLEER come from the germline V gene. The CDR3 has 17 amino acids. The CDR3, as DNA: TGCGACAGCAGCCAAGATGGGAGCGGGGCTAGCACAGATACGCGGTATTTT. This encodes CDSSQDGSGASTDTRYF.